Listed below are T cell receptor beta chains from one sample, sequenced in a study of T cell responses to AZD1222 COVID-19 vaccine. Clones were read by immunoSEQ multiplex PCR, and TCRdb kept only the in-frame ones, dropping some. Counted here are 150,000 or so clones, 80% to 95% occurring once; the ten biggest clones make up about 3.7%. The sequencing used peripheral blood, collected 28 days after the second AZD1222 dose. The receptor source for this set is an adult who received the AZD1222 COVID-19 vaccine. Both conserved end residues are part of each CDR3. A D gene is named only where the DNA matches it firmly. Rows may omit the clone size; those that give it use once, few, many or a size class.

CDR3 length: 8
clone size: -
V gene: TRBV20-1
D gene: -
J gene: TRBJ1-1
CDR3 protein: CRGSEAFF
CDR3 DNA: TGCAGGGGCTCTGAAGCTTTCTTT

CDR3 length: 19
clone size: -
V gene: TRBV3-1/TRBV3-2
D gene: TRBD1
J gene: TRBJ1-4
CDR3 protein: CASSGTRDRGLKGNEKLFF
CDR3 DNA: TGTGCCAGCAGTGGAACCCGGGACAGGGGGTTAAAGGGTAATGAAAAACTGTTTTTT

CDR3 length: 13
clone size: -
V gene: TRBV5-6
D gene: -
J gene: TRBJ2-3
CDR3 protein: CASSSTLSDTQYF
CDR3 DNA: TGTGCCAGCAGCTCTACGTTGTCAGATACGCAGTATTTT

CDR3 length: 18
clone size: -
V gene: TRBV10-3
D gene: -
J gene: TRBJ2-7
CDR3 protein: CAISERGGRQGGPHEQYF
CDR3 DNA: TGTGCCATCAGTGAGAGGGGGGGGCGACAGGGAGGGCCCCACGAGCAGTACTTC

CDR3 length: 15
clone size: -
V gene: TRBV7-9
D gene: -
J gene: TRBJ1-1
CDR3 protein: CASGEFTGMNTEAFF
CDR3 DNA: TGTGCCAGCGGGGAATTTACCGGTATGAACACTGAAGCTTTCTTT

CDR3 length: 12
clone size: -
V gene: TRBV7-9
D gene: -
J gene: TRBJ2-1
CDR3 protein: CASSLDSNEQFF
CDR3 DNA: TGTGCCAGCAGCCTGGACAGCAATGAGCAGTTCTTC

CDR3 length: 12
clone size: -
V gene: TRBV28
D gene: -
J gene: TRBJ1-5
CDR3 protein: CASSIKRGYQHF
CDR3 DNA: TGTGCCAGCAGTATAAAAAGGGGATACCAGCATTTT

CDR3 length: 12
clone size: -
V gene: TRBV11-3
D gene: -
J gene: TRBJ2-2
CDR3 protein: CASSPTSGELFF
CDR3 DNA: TGTGCCAGCAGCCCCACCAGCGGGGAGCTGTTTTTT

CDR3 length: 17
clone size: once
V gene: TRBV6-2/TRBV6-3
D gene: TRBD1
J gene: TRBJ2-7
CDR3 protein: CASSSFHPGQEHYEQYF
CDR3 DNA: TGTGCCAGCAGTTCCTTTCACCCGGGACAGGAACACTACGAGCAGTACTTC

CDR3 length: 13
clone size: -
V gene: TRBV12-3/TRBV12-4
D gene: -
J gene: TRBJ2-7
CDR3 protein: CASSLQAPYEQYF
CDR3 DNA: TGTGCCAGCAGTTTACAGGCCCCCTACGAGCAGTACTTC

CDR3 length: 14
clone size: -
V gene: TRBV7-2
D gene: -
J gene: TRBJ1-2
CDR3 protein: CASRLGGVNYGYTF
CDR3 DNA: TGTGCCAGCAGATTAGGCGGCGTAAACTATGGCTACACCTTC

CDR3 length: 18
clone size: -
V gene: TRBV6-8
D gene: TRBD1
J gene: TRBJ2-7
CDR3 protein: CASSYLVQGPRAPYEQYF
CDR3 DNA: TGTGCCAGCAGTTACCTCGTACAGGGGCCCCGGGCTCCCTACGAGCAGTACTTC

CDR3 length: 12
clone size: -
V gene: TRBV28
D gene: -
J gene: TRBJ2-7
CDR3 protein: CASSLGVGEQYF
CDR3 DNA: TGTGCCAGCAGCTTAGGGGTTGGCGAGCAGTACTTC

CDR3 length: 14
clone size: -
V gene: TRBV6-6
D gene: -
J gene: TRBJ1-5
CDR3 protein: CASSYGGGEGPQHF
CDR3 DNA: TGTGCCAGCAGTTACGGGGGGGGCGAGGGGCCCCAGCATTTT

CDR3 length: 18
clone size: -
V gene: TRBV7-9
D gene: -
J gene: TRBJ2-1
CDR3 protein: CASSLQPVGTGVYNEQFF
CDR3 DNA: TGTGCCAGCAGCTTACAACCGGTTGGGACCGGCGTCTACAATGAGCAGTTCTTC

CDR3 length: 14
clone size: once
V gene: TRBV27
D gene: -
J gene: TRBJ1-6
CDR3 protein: CASSESSYNSPLHF
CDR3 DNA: TGTGCCAGCAGTGAAAGCTCCTATAATTCACCCCTCCACTTT

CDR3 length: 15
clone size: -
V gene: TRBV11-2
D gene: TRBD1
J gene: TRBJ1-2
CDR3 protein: CASSFSGTGYYGYTF
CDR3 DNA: TGTGCCAGCAGCTTTTCCGGGACAGGATACTATGGCTACACCTTC

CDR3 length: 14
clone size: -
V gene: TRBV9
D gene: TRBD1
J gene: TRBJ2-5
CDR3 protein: CASAGTGGRETQYF
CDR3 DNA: TGTGCCAGCGCGGGGACAGGGGGACGGGAGACCCAGTACTTC

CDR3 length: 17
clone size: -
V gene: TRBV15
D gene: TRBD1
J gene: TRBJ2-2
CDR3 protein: CATSSKGAGRNTGELFF
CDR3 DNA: TGTGCCACCAGCTCTAAGGGGGCAGGAAGGAACACCGGGGAGCTGTTTTTT

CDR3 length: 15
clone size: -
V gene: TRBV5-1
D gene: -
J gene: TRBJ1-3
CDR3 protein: CASSSTSDAGNTIYF
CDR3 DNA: TGCGCCAGCAGCTCCACATCGGACGCAGGAAACACCATATATTTT

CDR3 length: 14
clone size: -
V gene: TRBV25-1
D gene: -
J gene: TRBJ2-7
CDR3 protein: CASSEIDRGYEQYF
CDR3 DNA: TGTGCCAGCAGTGAAATCGACAGAGGCTACGAGCAGTACTTC

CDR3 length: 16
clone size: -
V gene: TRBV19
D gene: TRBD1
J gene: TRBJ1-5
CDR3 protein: CASSRPGQGRNQPQHF
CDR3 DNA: TGTGCCAGTAGTCGTCCGGGACAGGGACGCAATCAGCCCCAGCATTTT

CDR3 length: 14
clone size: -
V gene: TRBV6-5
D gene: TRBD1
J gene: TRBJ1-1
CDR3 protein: CASGLTGGNTEAFF
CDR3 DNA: TGTGCCAGCGGTCTTACAGGGGGAAACACTGAAGCTTTCTTT

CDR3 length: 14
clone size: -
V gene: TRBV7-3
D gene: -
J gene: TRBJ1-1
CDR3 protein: CASSLGTINTEAFF
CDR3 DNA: TGTGCCAGCAGCCTGGGAACAATTAACACTGAAGCTTTCTTT

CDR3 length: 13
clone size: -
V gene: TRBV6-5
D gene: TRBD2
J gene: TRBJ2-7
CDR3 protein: CASSPGGSYEQYF
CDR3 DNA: TGTGCCAGCAGCCCCGGGGGGTCCTACGAGCAGTACTTC

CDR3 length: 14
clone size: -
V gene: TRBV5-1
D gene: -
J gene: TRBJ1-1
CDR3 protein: CASSLGTVNTEAFF
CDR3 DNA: TGCGCCAGCAGCTTGGGGACAGTGAACACTGAAGCTTTCTTT

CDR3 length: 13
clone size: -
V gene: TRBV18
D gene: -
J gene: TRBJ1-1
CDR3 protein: CASSVSPNTEAFF
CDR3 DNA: TGTGCCAGCTCAGTAAGTCCGAACACTGAAGCTTTCTTT

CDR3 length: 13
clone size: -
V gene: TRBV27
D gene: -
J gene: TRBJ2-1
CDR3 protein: CASSGNTQDEQFF
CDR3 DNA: TGTGCCAGCAGTGGGAACACGCAGGATGAGCAGTTCTTC

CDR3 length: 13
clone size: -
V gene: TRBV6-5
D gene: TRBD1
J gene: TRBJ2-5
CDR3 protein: CASSPDRGETQYF
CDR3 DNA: TGTGCCAGCAGCCCGGACAGGGGTGAGACCCAGTACTTC

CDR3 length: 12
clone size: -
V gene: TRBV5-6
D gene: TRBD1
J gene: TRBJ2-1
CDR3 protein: CASSSRDREQFF
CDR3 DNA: TGTGCCAGCAGCTCCCGGGACAGGGAGCAGTTCTTC

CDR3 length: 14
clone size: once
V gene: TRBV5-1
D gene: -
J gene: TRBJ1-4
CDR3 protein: CASSPRAASEKLFF
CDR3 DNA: TGCGCCAGCAGCCCACGGGCCGCAAGTGAAAAACTGTTTTTT

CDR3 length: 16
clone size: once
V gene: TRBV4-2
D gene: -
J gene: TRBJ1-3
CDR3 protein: CASSQVGGQSGNTIYF
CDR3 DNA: TGTGCCAGCAGCCAAGTCGGGGGCCAATCTGGAAACACCATATATTTT

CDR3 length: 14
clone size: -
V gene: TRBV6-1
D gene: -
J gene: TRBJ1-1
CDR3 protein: CASSDPGVLTEAFF
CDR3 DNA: TGTGCCAGCAGTGACCCGGGGGTATTGACTGAAGCTTTCTTT

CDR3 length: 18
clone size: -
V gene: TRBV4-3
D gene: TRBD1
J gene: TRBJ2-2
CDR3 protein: CASSRGAPGTGNTGELFF
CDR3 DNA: TGCGCCAGCAGCCGAGGAGCCCCCGGGACAGGGAACACCGGGGAGCTGTTTTTT

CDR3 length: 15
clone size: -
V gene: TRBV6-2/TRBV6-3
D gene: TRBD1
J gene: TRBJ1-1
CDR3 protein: CASSYSLQGRTEAFF
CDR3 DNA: TGTGCCAGCAGTTACTCGCTACAGGGGCGGACTGAAGCTTTCTTT

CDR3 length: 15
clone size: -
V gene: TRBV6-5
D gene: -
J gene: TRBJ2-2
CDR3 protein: CASRGGTLYTGELFF
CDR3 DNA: TGTGCCAGCAGGGGCGGCACCCTATACACCGGGGAGCTGTTTTTT

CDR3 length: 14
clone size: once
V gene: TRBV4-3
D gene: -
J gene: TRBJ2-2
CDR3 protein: CASSHRDRTGELFF
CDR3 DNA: TGCGCCAGCAGCCATCGTGACCGGACCGGGGAGCTGTTTTTT

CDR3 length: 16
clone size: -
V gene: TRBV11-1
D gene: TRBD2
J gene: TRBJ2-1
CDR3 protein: CASRRTSVNFYNEQFF
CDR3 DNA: TGTGCCAGCAGACGGACTAGCGTAAATTTTTACAATGAGCAGTTCTTC